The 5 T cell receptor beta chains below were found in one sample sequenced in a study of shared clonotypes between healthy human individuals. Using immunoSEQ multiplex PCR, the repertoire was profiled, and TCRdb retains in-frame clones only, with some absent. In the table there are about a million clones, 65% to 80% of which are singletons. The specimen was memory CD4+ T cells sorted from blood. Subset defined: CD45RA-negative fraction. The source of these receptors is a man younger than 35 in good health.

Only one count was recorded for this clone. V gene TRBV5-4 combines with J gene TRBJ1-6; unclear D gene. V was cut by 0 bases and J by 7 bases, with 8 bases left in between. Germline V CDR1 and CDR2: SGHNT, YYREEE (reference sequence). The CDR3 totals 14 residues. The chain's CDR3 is CASSLDHINSPLHF. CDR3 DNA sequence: TGTGCCAGCAGCTTGGATCACATCAATTCACCCCTCCACTTT.

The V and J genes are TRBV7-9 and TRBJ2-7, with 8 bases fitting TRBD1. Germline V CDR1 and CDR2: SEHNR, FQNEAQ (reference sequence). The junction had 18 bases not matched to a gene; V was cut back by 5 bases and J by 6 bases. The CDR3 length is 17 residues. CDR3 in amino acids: CASSRIIQDRVYSEQYF. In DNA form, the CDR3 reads TGTGCCAGCAGCCGAATTATTCAGGACAGGGTCTACTCCGAGCAGTACTTC.

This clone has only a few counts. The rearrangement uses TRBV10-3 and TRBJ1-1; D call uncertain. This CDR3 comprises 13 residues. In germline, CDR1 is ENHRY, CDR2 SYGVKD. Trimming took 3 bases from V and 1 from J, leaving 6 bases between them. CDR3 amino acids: CAISDLGNTEAFF. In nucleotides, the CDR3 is TGTGCCATCAGTGACTTGGGGAACACTGAAGCTTTCTTT.

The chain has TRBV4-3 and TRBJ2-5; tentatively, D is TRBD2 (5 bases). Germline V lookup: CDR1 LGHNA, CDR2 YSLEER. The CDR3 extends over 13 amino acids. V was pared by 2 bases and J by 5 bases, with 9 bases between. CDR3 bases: TGCGCCAGCAGCCAATGGAGAGGGGAGACCCAGTACTTC. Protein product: CASSQWRGETQYF.

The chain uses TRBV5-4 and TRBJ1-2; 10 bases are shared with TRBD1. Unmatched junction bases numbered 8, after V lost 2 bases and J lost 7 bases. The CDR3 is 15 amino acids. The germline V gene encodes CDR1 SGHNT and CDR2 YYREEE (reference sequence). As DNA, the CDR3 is TGTGCCAGCAGCTTATGGACAGGGGGAAGCGGTGGCTACACCTTC. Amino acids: CASSLWTGGSGGYTF.